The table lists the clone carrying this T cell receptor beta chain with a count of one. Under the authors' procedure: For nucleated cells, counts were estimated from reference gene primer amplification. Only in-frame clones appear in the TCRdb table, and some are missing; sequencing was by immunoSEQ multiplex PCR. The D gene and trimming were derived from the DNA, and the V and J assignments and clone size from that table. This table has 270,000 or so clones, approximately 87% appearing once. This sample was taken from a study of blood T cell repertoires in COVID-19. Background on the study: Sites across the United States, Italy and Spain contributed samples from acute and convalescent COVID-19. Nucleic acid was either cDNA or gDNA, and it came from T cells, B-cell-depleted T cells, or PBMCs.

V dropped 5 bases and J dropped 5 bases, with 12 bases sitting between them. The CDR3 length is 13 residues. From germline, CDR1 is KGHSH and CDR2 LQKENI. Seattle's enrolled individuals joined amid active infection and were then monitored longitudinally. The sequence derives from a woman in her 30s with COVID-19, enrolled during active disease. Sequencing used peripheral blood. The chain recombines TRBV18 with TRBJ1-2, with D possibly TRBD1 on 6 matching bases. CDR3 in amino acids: CASSTDSGYGYTF. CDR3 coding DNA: TGTGCCAGCTCAACGGACAGCGGATATGGCTACACCTTC.